The 25 T cell receptor beta chains below were found in one sample sequenced in a study of control samples from healthy donors and cancer patients. Generated by immunoSEQ multiplex PCR, the TCRdb table keeps only in-frame clones and is missing some. The table shows 160,000 or so clones, with 90% to 95% occurring only once. Sequenced: blood. The receptors shown here come from a woman aged 25 to 39 in good health.

The chain links TRBV30 to TRBJ2-3; TRBD1 matches at 8 bases. The CDR3 has 14 amino acids. Germline lookup yields CDR1 GTSNPN and CDR2 SVGIG (reference sequence). The J segment lost 0 bases and the V segment lost 5 bases, leaving 4 bases of the junction unmatched. The CDR3 DNA sequence: TGTGCCTGGGGACAGGGCCTGAGCACAGATACGCAGTATTTT. The encoded protein is CAWGQGLSTDTQYF.

The sample holds one count of this clone. The chain uses TRBV7-9 and TRBJ2-4; the match to TRBD1 covers 8 bases. With V trimmed by 2 bases and J by 15 bases, 3 bases remained unmatched. Germline loops: CDR1 SEHNR, CDR2 FQNEAQ (reference sequence). CDR3 length: 11 amino acids. CDR3 loop: CASSLKTGAYF. The CDR3 DNA follows: TGTGCCAGCAGCTTAAAGACAGGGGCGTACTTC.

The V call is TRBV11-2, the J call TRBJ1-1; D is ambiguous. V was trimmed by 5 bases and J by 3 bases, leaving 10 bases between them. Germline V gene data show CDR1 as SGHAT and CDR2 as FQNNGV. The CDR3 contains 13 residues. The CDR3 DNA reads as TGTGCCAGCAGCCGCCGGGGAGACACTGAAGCTTTCTTT. Its translation: CASSRRGDTEAFF.

V gene TRBV13 combines with J gene TRBJ2-5; D is ambiguous. Trimming removed 3 bases from V and 7 bases from J, with 9 bases in between. The CDR3 has 12 amino acids. From germline, CDR1 is PRHDT and CDR2 FYEKMQ (reference sequence). Here the CDR3 DNA reads TGTGCCAGCAGCTTTCTAGGCGGGACCCAGTACTTC. Protein product: CASSFLGGTQYF.

CDR3 region: CASSLIPPGELFF. The CDR3 DNA reads TGTGCCAGCAGCCTCATCCCCCCCGGGGAGCTGTTTTTT. The chain recombines TRBV9 with TRBJ2-2; D ambiguous. Germline CDR1 is SGDLS and CDR2 is YYNGEE. The CDR3 is made up of 13 amino acids. V was pared by 4 bases and J by 6 bases, with 10 bases between. The full variable domain, rest sourced from reference TRBV9 and TRBJ2-2, is DSGVTQTPKHLITATGQRVTLRCSPRSGDLSVYWYQQSLDQGLQFLIQYYNGEERAKGNILERFSAQQFPDLHSELNLSSLELGDSALYFCASSLIPPGELFFGEGSRLTVL.

The chain combines TRBV6-5 with TRBJ2-2, with 7 bases matching TRBD2. This CDR3 region has 14 residues. CDR1 MNHEY and CDR2 SVGAGI come from the germline V gene. The trim removed 5 bases at V and 6 bases at J, leaving 6 bases unmatched. CDR3 region: CASSPAGVSGELFF. The CDR3, as DNA: TGTGCCAGCAGTCCGGCGGGGGTGTCCGGGGAGCTGTTTTTT.

This sequence joins TRBV9 and TRBJ2-3, with TRBD1 identical over 7 bases. Germline-derived CDR1 and CDR2 are SGDLS and YYNGEE. The CDR3 contains 16 residues. The V gene end was trimmed by 2 bases and the J gene end by 0 bases; junction bases not matched to a gene: 6. The CDR3: CASSVSGTVSTDTQYF. The CDR3 nucleotides are TGTGCCAGCAGCGTTTCCGGGACAGTAAGCACAGATACGCAGTATTTT.

J is TRBJ2-7 and V is TRBV19; 7 nucleotides agree with TRBD1. J gave up 3 bases and V 6 bases, and 11 bases lay outside the gene matches. Germline CDR1 and CDR2: LNHDA and SQIVND (reference sequence). The CDR3 covers 15 residues. This chain's CDR3 is CASSPSPGQSYEQYF. The CDR3 DNA is TGTGCCAGTAGCCCATCTCCGGGACAGAGCTACGAGCAGTACTTC.

V gene TRBV28 combines with J gene TRBJ2-1; 11 bases fit TRBD2. The V gene's germline CDR1 is MDHEN and CDR2 SYDVKM. J was trimmed by 5 bases and V by 3 bases; bases with no gene match: 6. The CDR3 loop spans 16 amino acids. The CDR3 is CASSLMVTSGNNEQFF. For the CDR3, the DNA is TGTGCCAGCAGTTTGATGGTGACTAGCGGGAACAATGAGCAGTTCTTC. The entire variable domain, with the rest obtained from reference TRBV28 and TRBJ2-1, is as follows: DVKVTQSSRYLVKRTGEKVFLECVQDMDHENMFWYRQDPGLGLRLIYFSYDVKMKEKGDIPEGYSVSREKKERFSLILESASTNQTSMYLCASSLMVTSGNNEQFFGPGTRLTVL.

V usage is TRBV5-5 and J usage is TRBJ1-2; D remains ambiguous. In germline, CDR1 is SGHKS, CDR2 YYEKEE (reference sequence). There are 15 residues in the CDR3. V lost 4 bases, J lost 4 bases, and 17 bases lay in between. For the CDR3, the DNA is TGTGCCAGCAGCGCCCCGGACCGGTCTCCCTATGGCTACACCTTC. This gives the protein CASSAPDRSPYGYTF.

The chain carries TRBV20-1 and TRBJ2-7; D is unclear. The CDR3 consists of 9 residues. Germline V gives CDR1 DFQATT, CDR2 SNEGSKA (reference sequence). V was trimmed by 2 bases and J by 5 bases, leaving 1 base between them. CDR3 protein: CSARNEQYF. In nucleotides, the CDR3 is TGCAGTGCTAGAAACGAGCAGTACTTC.

In DNA form, the CDR3 reads TGTGCCAGCAGTGTCGGGTGGAATCAGCCCCAGCATTTT. This codes for CASSVGWNQPQHF. This chain connects TRBV5-6 to TRBJ1-5; the D is unclear. Germline loops: CDR1 SGHDT, CDR2 YYEEEE. The CDR3 is 13 amino acids. Trimming pared 5 bases from V and 4 bases from J, leaving 10 bases between.

J is TRBJ1-2 and V is TRBV10-3; D might be TRBD1 (6 bases). The V end was cut by 5 bases, the J end by 4 bases, with 11 bases between. This CDR3 is 13 amino acids long. Germline values: CDR1 ENHRY, CDR2 SYGVKD. The DNA for the CDR3 is TGTGCCATCAGTTCCAGGGGTGGCTATGGCTACACCTTC. It specifies CAISSRGGYGYTF.

This rearrangement joins TRBV3-1 (or the pseudogene TRBV3-2) to TRBJ2-1, with D unclear. The CDR3 has 15 amino acids. The V gene lost 0 bases and the J gene lost 1 base, with 7 bases spanning the gap. In germline, CDR1 is LGHDT, CDR2 YNNKEL (reference sequence). The CDR3 region is CASSQDLGSYNEQFF. The CDR3 DNA reads TGTGCCAGCAGCCAAGATCTGGGATCCTACAATGAGCAGTTCTTC.

The rearrangement joins TRBV5-1 to TRBJ2-7, with D tentatively TRBD1 or TRBD2 (5 bases each). The CDR3 runs 14 residues. From germline, CDR1 is SGHRS and CDR2 YFSETQ. The V end lost 5 bases, the J end lost 4 bases, and 16 bases lay between the germline ends. The CDR3 bases are TGCGCCAGCAGTATCGGGGCCATCCGATACGAGCAGTACTTC. Translating it yields CASSIGAIRYEQYF.

The gene calls are TRBV7-3 and TRBJ2-1; D ambiguous. V lost 2 bases to trimming and J lost 8 bases, with 10 bases between them. The CDR3 sequence is 13 residues long. Germline assignment: CDR1 SGHTA and CDR2 FQGTGA. The CDR3 loop reads CASSLRSRDEQFF. CDR3 sequence (DNA): TGTGCCAGCAGCTTACGTAGTAGGGATGAGCAGTTCTTC.

The CDR3: CASRPDRETEAFF. In DNA form, the CDR3 reads TGCGCCAGCAGACCGGACAGGGAAACTGAAGCTTTCTTT. This chain links TRBV5-1 with TRBJ1-1; 8 bases match TRBD1. From germline, CDR1 is SGHRS and CDR2 YFSETQ. Trimming removed 5 bases from V and 5 bases from J; junction bases left unmatched: 5. This CDR3 is built from 13 residues.

This clone was detected only once. The chain employs TRBV19 and TRBJ2-2; 7 bases are shared with TRBD2. CDR3 length: 15 amino acids. From germline, CDR1 is LNHDA and CDR2 SQIVND (reference sequence). J was trimmed by 5 bases and V by 8 bases; bases with no gene match: 11. The CDR3 DNA is TGTGCCAGTTCAGCTCCGGGACTACTTACCGGGGAGCTGTTTTTT. It codes for CASSAPGLLTGELFF.

This clone has a single count. J is TRBJ1-3 and V is TRBV9; 7 bases are shared with TRBD1. Germline trimming cut 4 bases from V and 2 bases from J; bases unmatched to any gene: 15. The germline gives CDR1 SGDLS, CDR2 YYNGEE. The CDR3 length is 18 residues. The CDR3 protein is CASSSRGGTANAGNTIYF. The CDR3 DNA follows: TGTGCCAGCAGCTCCAGAGGAGGGACAGCCAACGCTGGAAACACCATATATTTT. Looking up the rest from reference TRBV9 and TRBJ1-3 gives the full variable domain: DSGVTQTPKHLITATGQRVTLRCSPRSGDLSVYWYQQSLDQGLQFLIQYYNGEERAKGNILERFSAQQFPDLHSELNLSSLELGDSALYFCASSSRGGTANAGNTIYFGEGSWLTVV.

The V and J genes are TRBV27 and TRBJ1-3; D might be TRBD1 (6 bases). Germline V gives CDR1 MNHEY, CDR2 SMNVEV (reference sequence). The CDR3 sequence is 16 residues long. V lost 6 bases to trimming and J lost 4 bases, with 19 bases between them. CDR3 in amino acids: CASSPYAGTQGNTIYF. CDR3 sequence (DNA): TGTGCCAGCAGCCCATACGCCGGGACACAAGGAAACACCATATATTTT.

In nucleotides, the CDR3 is TGTGCCAGCAGTTATCAACAGGGTAATCAGCCCCAGCATTTT. The encoded protein is CASSYQQGNQPQHF. The chain recombines TRBV6-2 or TRBV6-3 with TRBJ1-5, with a tentative D call TRBD1 (6 bases). V lost 3 bases and J lost 4, with 10 bases in between. The length of the CDR3 is 14 residues. Germline assignment: CDR1 MNHEY and CDR2 SVGEGT.

The rearrangement uses TRBV24-1 and TRBJ2-3; no firm D call. The germline V gene encodes CDR1 KGHDR and CDR2 SFDVKD. The CDR3 is 17 residues long. V lost 2 bases and J 0 bases, leaving 14 bases between the germline ends. CDR3 in DNA: TGTGCCACCAGTGATTACCCTGGACCTGCTAGCACAGATACGCAGTATTTT. As protein: CATSDYPGPASTDTQYF.

J is TRBJ1-3 and V is TRBV6-5; D remains unclear. Between the trimmed V and J ends, which lost 6 bases and 0 bases, there was a span of 9 bases. In germline, CDR1 is MNHEY, CDR2 SVGAGI. There are 14 residues in the CDR3. Here the CDR3 reads CASSQRSSGNTIYF. The CDR3 nucleotides are TGTGCCAGCAGCCAACGTAGCTCTGGAAACACCATATATTTT.

Only one count was recorded for this clone. The rearrangement links TRBV5-1 to TRBJ2-5; D not certain. This CDR3 comprises 13 residues. Deletions cut 4 bases from V and 5 bases from J, with 12 bases between. Germline V gives CDR1 SGHRS, CDR2 YFSETQ. In DNA, the CDR3 is TGCGCCAGCAGCCGGCTACAGAAGGAGACCCAGTACTTC. Translated, it gives CASSRLQKETQYF. The whole variable domain, remainder taken from reference TRBV5-1 and TRBJ2-5, is KAGVTQTPRYLIKTRGQQVTLSCSPISGHRSVSWYQQTPGQGLQFLFEYFSETQRNKGNFPGRFSGRQFSNSRSEMNVSTLELGDSALYLCASSRLQKETQYFGPGTRLLVL.

There are a few counts of this clone. The chain is built from TRBV6-1 and TRBJ2-3; D may be TRBD2 (5 bases). This CDR3 contains 16 residues. The V and J ends lost 1 base and 4 bases respectively, with 15 bases between them. Germline V lookup: CDR1 MNHNS, CDR2 SASEGT. The CDR3 coding sequence is TGTGCCAGCAGTGAAGTTCCTGGTAGCGATTCAGATACGCAGTATTTT. This sequence encodes CASSEVPGSDSDTQYF.